This T cell receptor beta chain came from a study of TIL therapy for anti-PD-1-resistant metastatic lung cancer. Study as a whole: Median tumor PD-L1 proportion score was under 7.5%. Most patients had lung adenocarcinoma. Tumors carried a median 1.5 non-synonymous mutations per megabase.

Sequencing used immunoSEQ v3. Each library reached 1.5 million to 2.5 million read pairs, or roughly 4.5-6.5 million at deep level. TCRdb's copy holds only in-frame clones and misses some; the assay was immunoSEQ multiplex PCR. The sample holds more than 50,000 clones; about nine tenths are singletons and the top ten take just over 2.5%. Germline V lookup: CDR1 LGHNA, CDR2 YNFKEQ. The CDR3 contains 17 residues. The V gene lost 2 bases and the J gene lost 2 bases, with 15 bases spanning the gap. As for time point: pre-treatment sample, taken before nivolumab and TIL therapy. This TCR came from a person between 25 and 79 years old with non-small cell lung cancer. The chain is built from TRBV4-2 and TRBJ2-2; D is unclear. Sequenced material: blood, taken at baseline. CDR3 sequence: CASSQLLMGPNTGELFF. The CDR3 nucleotides read TGTGCCAGCAGCCAACTCTTGATGGGTCCTAACACCGGGGAGCTGTTTTTT.